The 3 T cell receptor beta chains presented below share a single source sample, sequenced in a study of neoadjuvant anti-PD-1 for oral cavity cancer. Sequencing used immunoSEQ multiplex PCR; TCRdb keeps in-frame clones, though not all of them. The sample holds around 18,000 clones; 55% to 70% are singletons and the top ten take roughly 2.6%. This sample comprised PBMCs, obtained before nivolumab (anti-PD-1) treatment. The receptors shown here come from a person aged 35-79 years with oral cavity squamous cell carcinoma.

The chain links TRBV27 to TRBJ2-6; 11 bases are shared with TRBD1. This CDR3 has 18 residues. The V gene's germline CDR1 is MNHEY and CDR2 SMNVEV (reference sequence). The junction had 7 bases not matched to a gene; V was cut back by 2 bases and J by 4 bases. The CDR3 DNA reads TGTGCCAGCAGTTTAATAGGACAGGGGGCAGGGGGGGCCAACGTCCTGACTTTC. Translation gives CASSLIGQGAGGANVLTF.

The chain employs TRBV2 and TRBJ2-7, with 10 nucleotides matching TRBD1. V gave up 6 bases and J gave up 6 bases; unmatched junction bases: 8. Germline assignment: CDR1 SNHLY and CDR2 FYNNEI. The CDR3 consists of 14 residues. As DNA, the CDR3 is TGTGCCAGCAGGGACAGACAGGGGGCAGGCGAGCAGTACTTC. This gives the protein CASRDRQGAGEQYF.

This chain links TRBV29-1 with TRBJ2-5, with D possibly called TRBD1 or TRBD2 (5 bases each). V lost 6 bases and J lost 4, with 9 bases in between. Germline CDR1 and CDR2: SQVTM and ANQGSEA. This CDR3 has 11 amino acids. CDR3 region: CSVRDLETQYF. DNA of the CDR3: TGCAGCGTCCGGGACCTAGAGACCCAGTACTTC.